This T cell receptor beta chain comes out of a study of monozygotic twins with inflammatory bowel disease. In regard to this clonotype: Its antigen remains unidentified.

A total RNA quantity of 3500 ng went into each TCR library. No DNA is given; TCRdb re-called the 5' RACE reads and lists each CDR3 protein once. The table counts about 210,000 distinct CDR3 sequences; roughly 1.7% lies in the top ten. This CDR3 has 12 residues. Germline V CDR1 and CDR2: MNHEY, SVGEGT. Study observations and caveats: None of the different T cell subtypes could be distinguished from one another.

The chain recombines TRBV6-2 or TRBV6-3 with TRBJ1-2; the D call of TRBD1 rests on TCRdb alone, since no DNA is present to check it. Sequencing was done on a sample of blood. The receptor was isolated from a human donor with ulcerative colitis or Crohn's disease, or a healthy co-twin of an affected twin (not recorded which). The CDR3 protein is CASGQGIYGYTF.